This T cell receptor (beta chain) appears in the sequencing data of a study of control samples from healthy donors and cancer patients. CDR1 and CDR2 from the germline V gene are KGHSH and LQKENI. V shed 3 bases and J shed 8 bases, with 23 bases lying between them. This CDR3 is 17 amino acids long. Profiled with immunoSEQ multiplex PCR; TCRdb holds only in-frame clones, not every one. This table holds approximately 190,000 clones, around 90% found once. The TCR was taken from a man aged 25 to 40 in good health. Sequenced input: blood. The V and J genes are TRBV18 and TRBJ2-1; a weak D match, TRBD2 (7 bases). CDR3 region: CASSPTSTLGGGHEQFF. CDR3 DNA sequence: TGTGCCAGCTCACCCACGAGTACGCTAGGGGGGGGCCATGAGCAGTTCTTC.